Below are 10 T cell receptor beta chains sequenced from a single sample in a study of T-cell reconstitution after alpha-beta-depleted transplantation in children. For TCRbeta, the library was prepared with unique molecular identifiers. From the PCR reads, TCRdb called clonotypes with MiXCR, one entry per CDR3 protein. The sample gives under 300,000 distinct CDR3 sequences, roughly 12% of which show up once; around 20% is in the top ten. The sequenced sample was peripheral blood, obtained 180 days after TCRalphabeta/CD19-depleted stem cell transplant. The receptors were sampled from a male patient aged 2 to 10 who had a stem cell transplant for chronic granulomatous disease, so the T cells may come from the graft donor.

This clonotype has a count of ten or more. CDR3 DNA sequence: TGTGCCAGCAGCTCCTCTAGCGCCCGTTCCTATTTT. This codes for CASSSSSARSYF. The V and J genes are TRBV6-7 and TRBJ2-3, with D possibly matching TRBD2 (6 bases). TRBV6-7 is an ORF; its function is uncertain. The CDR3 is 12 residues long. Trimming removed 6 bases from V and 15 bases from J, with 19 bases in between.

In its sample, this clonotype was seen many times. The rearrangement links TRBV14 to TRBJ2-1; TRBD1 agrees at 9 bases. Germline trimming cut 5 bases from V and 7 bases from J; bases unmatched to any gene: 12. CDR1 is SGHDN, CDR2 FVKESK, per germline. The CDR3 length is 16 residues. CDR3 amino acids: CASSGLTGGAFNEQFF. In nucleotides, the CDR3 is TGTGCCAGCAGCGGCCTAACAGGGGGCGCATTTAATGAGCAGTTCTTC.

This clonotype was detected many times. This chain links TRBV24-1 with TRBJ2-1; 8 positions match TRBD2. The junction had 1 base not matched to a gene; V was cut back by 2 bases and J by 2 bases. The CDR3 is made up of 15 amino acids. The germline V gene has CDR1 KGHDR and CDR2 SFDVKD. CDR3 DNA: TGTGCCACCAGTGATTCGGGAGGGCCCTACAATGAGCAGTTCTTC. It yields the protein CATSDSGGPYNEQFF.

This clonotype appeared many times. V gene TRBV6-2 or TRBV6-3 combines with J gene TRBJ2-7; the D gene could be TRBD1 or TRBD2 (5 bases each). V shed 7 bases and J shed 4 bases, with 20 bases lying between them. CDR3 size: 15 residues. The V gene's germline CDR1 is MNHEY and CDR2 SVGEGT. The CDR3 here is CASTKLGAEFYEQYF. The CDR3 DNA reads TGTGCCAGCACCAAACTCGGGGCGGAATTTTACGAGCAGTACTTC.

This clonotype was seen many times. The chain links TRBV15 to TRBJ2-1; the D gene is possibly TRBD2 (5 bases). The CDR3 length is 13 residues. With 3 bases removed from V and 4 bases from J, the gap between germline ends came to 7 bases. Germline CDR1 reads LNHNV; CDR2 reads YYDKDF (reference sequence). Here the CDR3 DNA reads TGTGCCACCAGCAGCGGGAATTACAATGAGCAGTTCTTC. Translation: CATSSGNYNEQFF.

This clonotype was seen at least ten times. This sequence joins TRBV23-1 and TRBJ2-4; D ambiguous. TRBV23-1 is noted as an ORF with a role that remains uncertain. The CDR3 contains 16 residues. Trimming left V 7 bases short and J 0 bases short, with 16 bases between. The chain's CDR3 is CASIPATVLAKNIQYF. The CDR3 DNA sequence: TGCGCCAGCATACCTGCAACAGTACTAGCCAAAAACATTCAGTACTTC.

This clonotype has at least ten counts. The genes are TRBV7-8 and TRBJ2-2; 7 nucleotides align to TRBD2. J was trimmed by 0 bases and V by 5 bases; bases with no gene match: 6. This CDR3 has 16 amino acids. The germline V gene has CDR1 SGHVS and CDR2 FQNEAQ. The CDR3 DNA follows: TGTGCCAGCAGCCCGACAAGCGGGGCGAACACCGGGGAGCTGTTTTTT. Its translation is CASSPTSGANTGELFF.

This clonotype was detected many times. The genes are TRBV3-1 and TRBJ2-1; D gene unclear. The CDR3 is 12 amino acids. Trimming took off 2 bases at V and 9 bases at J, with 8 bases between the two ends. CDR1 is LGHDT and CDR2 is YNNKEL in the germline V gene (reference sequence). The CDR3 DNA reads TGTGCCAGCAGCCAAAGCCTGGGTGAGCAGTTCTTC. Translated, it gives CASSQSLGEQFF.

This clonotype was recorded many times. CDR3 coding DNA: TGTGCCAGCAGCTTAGTTGAGGGCCCCTACGAGCAGTACTTC. The encoded protein is CASSLVEGPYEQYF. The rearrangement uses TRBV7-2 and TRBJ2-7, with a possible D match to TRBD2 (5 bases). The germline CDR1 and CDR2 sequences are SGHTA and FQGNSA. This CDR3 has 14 residues. Trimming pared 1 base from V and 2 bases from J, leaving 9 bases between.

The table lists this clonotype with many counts. The rearrangement uses TRBV5-1 and TRBJ2-7; TRBD1 agrees at 8 bases. Germline CDR1 is SGHRS and CDR2 is YFSETQ. The CDR3 totals 15 residues. Unmatched junction bases numbered 5, after V lost 0 bases and J lost 3 bases. The CDR3 sequence: CASSLVPDRGYEQYF. CDR3 bases: TGCGCCAGCAGCTTGGTGCCCGACAGGGGCTACGAGCAGTACTTC.